This TCR beta chain was obtained from a study of STAT5B mutations in CD4+ large granular lymphocyte leukemia. Libraries were prepared by immunoSEQ multiplex PCR; TCRdb keeps only in-frame clonotypes and omits some of them. Here the sample spans tens of thousands of clones, over 60% being singletons. This clone has only one observation. The sequenced sample consisted of CD4+ T cells from blood buffy coats. The TCR sequence derives from a human donor in good health.

CDR3 region: CASSLLTQFREQYF. CDR3 DNA: TGTGCCAGCAGCCTCCTGACACAATTTCGAGAGCAGTACTTC. V and J are TRBV11-2 and TRBJ2-7, with D uncertain. Trimming shortened V by 5 bases and J by 7 bases, and 18 bases separated the two germline ends. The CDR3 spans 14 residues. Germline CDR1 reads SGHAT; CDR2 reads FQNNGV.